Presented here are 23 T cell receptor beta chains from one specimen sequenced in a study of HIV-infected children after antiretroviral therapy interruption. The treatment denotes: PENTA 11 planned treatment interruption arm or continuous ART arm. The TCR library was built from RNA with a 3' RACE protocol and unique molecular identifiers. TCRdb re-derived calls from the 3' RACE reads in MiXCR, one entry per CDR3 protein. Of some 90,000 distinct CDR3 sequences in the sample, about 6.3% were seen once. The specimen was CD45RA+ CD4+ T cells from PBMCs, pooled from several time points, collected from a donor given antiretroviral therapy, either interrupted or continuous. The subset: naive CD4+ CD45RA+ CD45RO- T cells. The receptors come from a pool of human donors with HIV.

There are many counts of this clonotype. The chain recombines TRBV20-1 with TRBJ2-7, with 16 bases matching TRBD2. This CDR3 is built from 15 residues. Germline V gene lookup returns CDR1 DFQATT and CDR2 SNEGSKA (reference sequence). V trimming: 6 bases; J trimming: 2 bases; junction bases outside the gene matches: 4. The CDR3 loop is CSASGTSGRAYEQYF. The CDR3 region has the DNA TGCAGTGCCTCGGGGACTAGCGGGAGGGCCTACGAGCAGTACTTC.

This clonotype occurred many times. This CDR3 reads CASTPGGQTKYTF. CDR3 bases: TGTGCCAGCACCCCCGGGGGACAGACTAAGTACACCTTC. This chain connects TRBV12-3 or TRBV12-4 to TRBJ1-2, with 7 nucleotides matching TRBD1. This CDR3 spans 13 amino acids. After removal of 7 bases from V and 11 bases from J, the junction contained 13 bases not matched to a gene.

This clonotype was recorded at least ten times. The gene calls are TRBV5-1 and TRBJ2-2; D may correspond to TRBD1 or TRBD2 (5 bases each). Trimming removed 4 bases at V and 2 bases at J, with 12 bases between. The germline gives CDR1 SGHRS, CDR2 YFSETQ. The CDR3 has 15 amino acids. Here the CDR3 reads CASSLRDLNTGELFF. The CDR3 region has the DNA TGCGCCAGCAGCCTCCGGGACCTTAACACCGGGGAGCTGTTTTTT.

This clonotype was counted ten times or more. The V gene is TRBV5-1, the J gene TRBJ2-5; D possibly corresponds to TRBD1 (5 bases). CDR3 length equals 14 residues. Per germline, CDR1 SGHRS and CDR2 YFSETQ. V lost 0 bases and J lost 5, with 11 bases in between. The CDR3 reads CASSLEGWGETQYF. The CDR3, as DNA: TGCGCCAGCAGCTTGGAGGGTTGGGGCGAGACCCAGTACTTC.

Many counts were recorded for this clonotype. The genes are TRBV20-1 and TRBJ2-4, with a possible D match to TRBD2 (5 bases). The V gene lost 0 bases and the J gene lost 0 bases, with 24 bases spanning the gap. Germline V gives CDR1 DFQATT, CDR2 SNEGSKA (reference sequence). This CDR3 has 20 residues. CDR3 in amino acids: CSARDPSVEGSTLAKNIQYF. CDR3 DNA: TGCAGTGCTAGAGATCCCAGTGTTGAGGGCAGCACCTTAGCCAAAAACATTCAGTACTTC.

This clonotype showed up just a few times. CDR3 sequence: CATSRETGTSNEQFF. CDR3 in DNA: TGTGCCACCAGCAGGGAAACCGGGACTAGCAATGAGCAGTTCTTC. The gene calls are TRBV15 and TRBJ2-1, with 8 bases aligning to TRBD2. The CDR3 is 15 residues long. The germline CDR1 and CDR2 sequences are LNHNV and YYDKDF (reference sequence). Trimming at V came to 3 bases and at J to 6 bases, leaving 7 bases not matched to a gene.

At least ten counts were recorded for this clonotype. This chain links TRBV20-1 with TRBJ1-1; D is unclear. The germline V gene has CDR1 DFQATT and CDR2 SNEGSKA (reference sequence). The CDR3 runs 10 residues. CDR3 loop: CKGVGTEAFF. CDR3 DNA sequence: TGCAAGGGTGTGGGCACTGAAGCTTTCTTT.

This clonotype was recorded at least ten times. The rearrangement links TRBV3-1 to TRBJ1-2, with 9 bases identical to TRBD1. CDR1 is LGHDT and CDR2 is YNNKEL in the germline V gene (reference sequence). V dropped 1 base and J dropped 6; count of bases not matched to a gene: 3. CDR3 length: 14 amino acids. CDR3 nucleotides: TGTGCCAGCAGCCAAGGCGACAGGGGGAATGGCTACACCTTC. Translating gives CASSQGDRGNGYTF.

The genes are TRBV7-3 and TRBJ2-3; 9 nucleotides line up with TRBD2. V was clipped by 1 base and J by 6 bases; unmatched bases: 8. Germline V gene sequence: CDR1 SGHTA, CDR2 FQGTGA. CDR3 length: 16 residues. CDR3 loop: CASSLKRLAGMDTQYF. CDR3 DNA sequence: TGTGCCAGCAGCTTAAAGCGGCTAGCGGGGATGGATACGCAGTATTTT.

This clonotype was recorded many times. The V and J genes are TRBV19 and TRBJ1-5; 12 bases are shared with TRBD1. V shed 3 bases and J 0 bases; nucleotides not matched to a gene: 6. CDR1 is LNHDA and CDR2 is SQIVND in the germline V gene (reference sequence). This CDR3 comprises 18 residues. CDR3 nucleotides: TGTGCCAGTAGTATTCTGGGACAGGGGGCTTATAGCAATCAGCCCCAGCATTTT. It specifies CASSILGQGAYSNQPQHF.

This clonotype appeared a few times. The J gene is TRBJ1-1, the V gene TRBV2; the match to TRBD1 covers 10 bases. Looked up from germline, CDR1 is SNHLY and CDR2 is FYNNEI. CDR3 length: 14 residues. Losses at the gene ends were 4 bases for V and 6 bases for J; bases not matched to a gene: 5. CDR3 coding DNA: TGTGCCAGCAGTGGCCGGGACAGGGGCGCTGAAGCTTTCTTT. Its protein is CASSGRDRGAEAFF.

This clonotype was counted at least ten times. This chain joins TRBV13 and TRBJ2-3; 8 bases are shared with TRBD2. CDR1 is PRHDT, CDR2 FYEKMQ, per germline (reference sequence). Trimming removed 2 bases from V and 2 bases from J; junction bases left unmatched: 6. CDR3 size: 16 residues. DNA for the CDR3: TGTGCCAGCAGCTTATTTACTAGCGGCAACACAGATACGCAGTATTTT. Amino acids: CASSLFTSGNTDTQYF.

This clonotype has at least ten counts. The chain employs TRBV4-1 and TRBJ1-4; D may be TRBD1 (5 bases). Looked up from germline, CDR1 is MGHRA and CDR2 is YSYEKL. Deletions cut 0 bases from V and 7 bases from J, with 21 bases between. The CDR3 covers 18 residues. CDR3 sequence: CASSQDWGRSYSGEKLFF. In DNA, the CDR3 is TGCGCCAGCAGCCAAGATTGGGGCAGGTCTTACTCTGGTGAAAAACTGTTTTTT.

In this sample, this clonotype turned up many times. The V and J genes are TRBV10-2 and TRBJ1-5; D gene uncertain. This CDR3 contains 13 residues. Per the germline V gene, CDR1 is WSHSY and CDR2 is SAAADI. The germline V and J ends were trimmed by 4 bases and 1 base, with 5 bases remaining between them. The CDR3 DNA sequence: TGCGCCAGCAGTGCTCTAAGCAATCAGCCCCAGCATTTT. Encoded protein: CASSALSNQPQHF.

The sample holds a few counts of this clonotype. The V gene is TRBV4-1, the J gene TRBJ1-1; possibly TRBD1 for D (5 bases). With 1 base removed from V and 10 bases from J, the gap between germline ends came to 10 bases. The CDR3 has 12 amino acids. The germline gives CDR1 MGHRA, CDR2 YSYEKL. For the CDR3, the DNA is TGCGCCAGCAGCCAAGCAGGGTATGGAGCTTTCTTT. Its protein product is CASSQAGYGAFF.

This clonotype was detected ten times or more. V usage is TRBV7-8 and J usage is TRBJ1-1; D uncertain. The germline V and J ends were trimmed by 1 base and 0 bases, with 15 bases remaining between them. The V gene's germline CDR1 is SGHVS and CDR2 FQNEAQ. This CDR3 spans 17 amino acids. This CDR3 is CASSLVMGEIMNTEAFF. CDR3 bases: TGTGCCAGCAGCTTAGTAATGGGCGAGATAATGAACACTGAAGCTTTCTTT.

This clonotype was recorded at least ten times. V gene TRBV6-6 combines with J gene TRBJ2-5; TRBD1 might be the D (6 bases). Per germline, CDR1 MNHNY and CDR2 SVGAGI (reference sequence). The CDR3 is 15 amino acids. V gave up 2 bases and J gave up 2 bases, with 12 bases separating them. The CDR3 bases are TGTGCCAGCAGTTACAGCGGCAGGGGACAAGAGACCCAGTACTTC. Translation gives CASSYSGRGQETQYF.

This clonotype is a singleton in its sample. The V call is TRBV20-1, the J call TRBJ2-7; TRBD1 might be the D (5 bases). The CDR3 runs to 15 residues. The germline V and J ends were trimmed by 3 bases and 1 base, with 16 bases remaining between them. Germline-derived CDR1 and CDR2 are DFQATT and SNEGSKA (reference sequence). The CDR3 bases are TGCAGTGCTAGTCGCCCAGGGCAGAATTCCTACGAGCAGTACTTC. Its protein is CSASRPGQNSYEQYF.

This clonotype appeared many times. The genes are TRBV18 and TRBJ2-7; D unresolved. Trimming removed 0 bases from V and 1 base from J, with 7 bases in between. The germline gives CDR1 KGHSH, CDR2 LQKENI. The CDR3 has 14 amino acids. DNA of the CDR3: TGTGCCAGCTCACCACCGGCCAGATCCTACGAGCAGTACTTC. This translates into CASSPPARSYEQYF.

This clonotype was seen at least ten times. The rearrangement joins TRBV20-1 to TRBJ1-1; D might be TRBD1 (6 bases). This CDR3 region has 17 residues. V was cut by 0 bases and J by 7 bases, with 24 bases left in between. Germline-derived CDR1 and CDR2 are DFQATT and SNEGSKA (reference sequence). The CDR3 loop reads CSARDVGGPKGVNEAFF. For the CDR3, the DNA is TGCAGTGCTAGAGATGTCGGGGGGCCTAAGGGAGTAAATGAAGCTTTCTTT.

The gene calls are TRBV27 and TRBJ1-4; D unclear. The V and J ends lost 6 bases and 5 bases respectively, with 10 bases between them. CDR3 size: 13 residues. Looked up from germline, CDR1 is MNHEY and CDR2 is SMNVEV (reference sequence). CDR3 region: CASRSRRNEKLFF. CDR3 bases: TGTGCCAGCAGATCCCGACGGAATGAAAAACTGTTTTTT.

This clonotype has at least ten counts. The chain couples TRBV18 to TRBJ1-2; unclear D gene. Per the germline V gene, CDR1 is KGHSH and CDR2 is LQKENI. The V and J ends lost 3 bases and 0 bases respectively, with 11 bases between them. This CDR3 has 15 residues. As DNA, the CDR3 is TGTGCCAGCTCACCGGTGCAGGCCACTAACTATGGCTACACCTTC. The encoded protein is CASSPVQATNYGYTF.

This clonotype showed up many times. This chain links TRBV6-2 or TRBV6-3 with TRBJ1-1; D not certain. Trimming shortened V by 3 bases and J by 1 base, and 12 bases separated the two germline ends. From germline, CDR1 is MNHEY and CDR2 SVGEGT. The CDR3 extends over 15 amino acids. CDR3 loop: CASSYSDSPNTEAFF. CDR3 nucleotide sequence: TGTGCCAGCAGTTATTCCGACTCTCCGAACACTGAAGCTTTCTTT.